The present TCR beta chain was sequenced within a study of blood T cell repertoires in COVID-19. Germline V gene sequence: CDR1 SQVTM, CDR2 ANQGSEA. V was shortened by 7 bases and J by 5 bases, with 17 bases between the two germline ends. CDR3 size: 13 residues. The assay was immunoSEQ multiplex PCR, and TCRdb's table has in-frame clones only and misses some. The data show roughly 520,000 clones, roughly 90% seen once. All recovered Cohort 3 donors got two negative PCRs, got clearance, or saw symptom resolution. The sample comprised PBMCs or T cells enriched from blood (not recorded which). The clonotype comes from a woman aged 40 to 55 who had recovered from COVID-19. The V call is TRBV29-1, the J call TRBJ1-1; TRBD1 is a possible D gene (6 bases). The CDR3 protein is CSAETRGGTEAFF. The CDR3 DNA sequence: TGCAGCGCCGAAACCAGGGGTGGAACTGAAGCTTTCTTT.